Sequencing of this T cell receptor beta chain was carried out in a study of CD8 T cells in Susac syndrome. V dropped 3 bases and J dropped 3 bases, with 10 bases sitting between them. CDR1 is ENHRY, CDR2 SYGVKD, per germline. This CDR3 has 14 residues. RNA amounts of roughly 0.5 to 1 ug underwent reverse transcription with random hexamers. TCR beta CDR3 was amplified by immunoSEQ multiplex PCR. This amplification extended across 54 Vbeta and 13 Jbeta segments. MiXCR, run by TCRdb on the immunoSEQ multiplex PCR reads, gives a single entry per CDR3 protein. The repertoire holds under 70,000 distinct CDR3 sequences, with more than 90% as singletons. Sequencing of TCR beta drew on CD8+ and CD4+ T cells from blood. Age- and sex-matched healthy donors served as the control group. Negative isolation yielded CD8+ and CD4+ T cells; FACS enriched TEMRA cells.

The chain combines TRBV10-3 with TRBJ2-3, with D hard to call. Material for sequencing was CD8+ T cells from PBMCs. The clonotype was recovered from a human donor in good health. The chain's CDR3 is CAISDDVGTDTQYF. CDR3 bases: TGTGCCATCAGTGACGATGTGGGTACAGATACGCAGTATTTT.